Listed here is a single TCR beta chain. Its antigen is not identified. The sample belongs to a study of cytomegalovirus exposure and HLA in healthy donors. Whole-study results and caveats: TCR beta V- and J-gene trimming was later associated with a missense DCLRE1C variant. There were a few CMV-associated chains whose specificity for CMV antigens was confirmed in vitro.

In the PCR, 60 Vbeta and 13 Jbeta primers were used. Here immunoSEQ multiplex PCR was the method, and the copy in TCRdb shows in-frame clones only, minus some. Of around 210,000 clones in the sample, about 81% were seen once. Input material: PBMCs. The clonotype was recovered from a middle-aged woman in good health and CMV-seronegative.

CDR3 DNA: TGTGCCAGCAGTTACAGCGGGCGCACAGATACGCAGTATTTT. Encoded protein: CASSYSGRTDTQYF. This chain links TRBV6-5 with TRBJ2-3; TRBD2 might be the D (6 bases). Germline loops: CDR1 MNHEY, CDR2 SVGAGI. The CDR3 sequence is 14 residues long. Trimming took off 2 bases at V and 1 base at J, with 7 bases between the two ends.